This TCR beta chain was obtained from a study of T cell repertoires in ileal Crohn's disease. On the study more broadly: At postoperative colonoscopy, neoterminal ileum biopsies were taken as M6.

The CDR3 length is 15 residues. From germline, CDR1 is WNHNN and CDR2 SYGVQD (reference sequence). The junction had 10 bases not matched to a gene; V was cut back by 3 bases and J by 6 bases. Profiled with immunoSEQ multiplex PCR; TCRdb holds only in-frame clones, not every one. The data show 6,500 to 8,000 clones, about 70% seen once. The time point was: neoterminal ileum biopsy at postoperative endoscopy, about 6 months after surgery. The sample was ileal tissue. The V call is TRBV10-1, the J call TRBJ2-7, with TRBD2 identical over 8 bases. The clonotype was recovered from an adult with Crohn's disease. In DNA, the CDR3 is TGCGCCAGCAGTGAATCGACGGGGGGGCTGGGCGAGCAGTACTTC. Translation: CASSESTGGLGEQYF.